A single sample is the source of the 5 T cell receptor beta chains below, sequenced in a study of blood T cell repertoires in COVID-19. TCRdb's copy holds only in-frame clones and misses some; the assay was immunoSEQ multiplex PCR. In the table there are 310,000 or so clones, approximately 90% of which are singletons. Sequencing was carried out using peripheral blood. These receptors were taken from a man aged 25 to 40 with COVID-19, enrolled during active disease.

Written as DNA, the CDR3 is TGTGCCAGTAGGGGGCTTCAGGAAACGCTGAGAGCTTTCTTT. This translates into CASRGLQETLRAFF. The V and J genes are TRBV19 and TRBJ1-1; D is perhaps TRBD1 (5 bases). The CDR3 consists of 14 residues. With 6 bases removed from V and 10 bases from J, the gap between germline ends came to 21 bases. Germline V gives CDR1 LNHDA, CDR2 SQIVND (reference sequence).

The rearrangement uses TRBV2 and TRBJ2-1; D possibly corresponds to TRBD2 (6 bases). The V gene's germline CDR1 is SNHLY and CDR2 FYNNEI. The CDR3 has 13 residues. V was trimmed by 2 bases and J by 6 bases, leaving 8 bases between them. CDR3 residues: CASSERRGNEQFF. The DNA of the CDR3 is TGTGCCAGCAGTGAACGGAGGGGCAATGAGCAGTTCTTC.

The chain joins TRBV24-1 to TRBJ2-5; D possibly corresponds to TRBD1 (5 bases). Germline lookup yields CDR1 KGHDR and CDR2 SFDVKD. Trimming removed 3 bases at V and 5 bases at J, with 12 bases between. The CDR3 sequence is 14 residues long. Here the CDR3 reads CATSDKGFGETQYF. The CDR3 DNA reads as TGTGCCACCAGTGATAAGGGGTTCGGTGAGACCCAGTACTTC.

V and J are TRBV6-5 and TRBJ1-2; TRBD1 matches 8 bases. With V trimmed by 3 bases and J by 8 bases, 5 bases remained unmatched. Germline-derived CDR1 and CDR2 are MNHEY and SVGAGI. This CDR3 contains 13 residues. Here the CDR3 reads CASSYQGAAGYTF. Written as DNA, the CDR3 is TGTGCCAGCAGTTATCAGGGGGCGGCCGGCTACACCTTC.

This chain connects TRBV7-2 to TRBJ1-1; D is unclear. The V gene lost 0 bases and the J gene lost 7 bases, with 9 bases spanning the gap. The CDR3 consists of 13 residues. Germline CDR1 reads SGHTA; CDR2 reads FQGNSA. The CDR3: CASSLAQRGEAFF. CDR3 nucleotide sequence: TGTGCCAGCAGCTTAGCGCAAAGAGGTGAAGCTTTCTTT.